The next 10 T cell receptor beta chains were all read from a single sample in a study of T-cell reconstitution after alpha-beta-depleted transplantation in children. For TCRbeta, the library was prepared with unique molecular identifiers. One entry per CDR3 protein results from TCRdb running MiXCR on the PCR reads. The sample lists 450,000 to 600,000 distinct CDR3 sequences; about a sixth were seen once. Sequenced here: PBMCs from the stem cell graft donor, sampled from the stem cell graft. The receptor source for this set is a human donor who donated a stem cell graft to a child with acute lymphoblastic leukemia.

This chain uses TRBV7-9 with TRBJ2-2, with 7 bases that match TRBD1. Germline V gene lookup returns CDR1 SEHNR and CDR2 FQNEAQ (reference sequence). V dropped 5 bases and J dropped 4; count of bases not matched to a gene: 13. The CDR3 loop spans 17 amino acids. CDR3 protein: CASSTRQGEASTGELFF. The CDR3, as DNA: TGTGCCAGCAGCACTCGACAGGGTGAGGCGTCCACCGGGGAGCTGTTTTTT. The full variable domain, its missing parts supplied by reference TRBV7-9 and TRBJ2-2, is DTGVSQNPRHKITKRGQNVTFRCDPISEHNRLYWYRQTLGQGPEFLTYFQNEAQLEKSRLLSDRFSAERPKGSFSTLEIQRTEQGDSAMYLCASSTRQGEASTGELFFGEGSRLTVL.

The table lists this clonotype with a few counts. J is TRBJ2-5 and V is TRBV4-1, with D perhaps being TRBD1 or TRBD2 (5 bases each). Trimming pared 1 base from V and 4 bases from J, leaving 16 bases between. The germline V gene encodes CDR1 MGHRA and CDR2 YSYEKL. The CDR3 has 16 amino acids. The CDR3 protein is CASSQVGAGALETQYF. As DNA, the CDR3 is TGCGCCAGCAGCCAAGTAGGGGCCGGGGCCCTAGAGACCCAGTACTTC.

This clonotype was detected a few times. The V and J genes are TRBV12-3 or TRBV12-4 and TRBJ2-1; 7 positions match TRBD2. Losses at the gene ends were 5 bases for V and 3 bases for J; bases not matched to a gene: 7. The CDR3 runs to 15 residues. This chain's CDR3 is CASSRLTSLYNEQFF. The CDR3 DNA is TGTGCCAGCAGTAGACTGACTAGCCTCTACAATGAGCAGTTCTTC.

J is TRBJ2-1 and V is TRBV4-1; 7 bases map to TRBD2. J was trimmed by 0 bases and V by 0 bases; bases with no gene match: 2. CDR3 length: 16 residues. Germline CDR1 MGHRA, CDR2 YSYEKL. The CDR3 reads CASSQDIAGSYNEQFF. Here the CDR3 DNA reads TGCGCCAGCAGCCAAGATATAGCGGGCTCCTACAATGAGCAGTTCTTC.

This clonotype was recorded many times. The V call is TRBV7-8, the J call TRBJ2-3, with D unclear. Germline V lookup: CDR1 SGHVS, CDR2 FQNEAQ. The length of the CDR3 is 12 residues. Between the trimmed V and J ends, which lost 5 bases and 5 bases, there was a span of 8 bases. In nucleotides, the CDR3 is TGTGCCAGCAGCCCCTTCGGAGATACGCAGTATTTT. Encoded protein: CASSPFGDTQYF.

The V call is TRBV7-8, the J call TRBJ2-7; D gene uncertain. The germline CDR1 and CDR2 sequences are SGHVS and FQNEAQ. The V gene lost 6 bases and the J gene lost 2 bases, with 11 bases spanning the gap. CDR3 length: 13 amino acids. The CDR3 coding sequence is TGTGCCAGCAGAAGTCCACTTACCTACGAGCAGTACTTC. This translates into CASRSPLTYEQYF.

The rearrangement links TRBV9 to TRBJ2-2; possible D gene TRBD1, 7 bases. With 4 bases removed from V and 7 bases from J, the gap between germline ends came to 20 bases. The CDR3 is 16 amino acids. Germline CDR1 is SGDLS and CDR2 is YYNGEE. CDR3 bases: TGTGCCAGCAGCTCCCCGGGAGAGGGGGCGGTCGGGGAGCTGTTTTTT. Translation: CASSSPGEGAVGELFF.

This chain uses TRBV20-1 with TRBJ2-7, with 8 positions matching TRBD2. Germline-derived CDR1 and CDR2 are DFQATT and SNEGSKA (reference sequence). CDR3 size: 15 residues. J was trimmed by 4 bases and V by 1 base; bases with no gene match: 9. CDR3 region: CSARGTTSVQYEQYF. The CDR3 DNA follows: TGCAGTGCTAGAGGTACGACTAGCGTTCAGTACGAGCAGTACTTC.

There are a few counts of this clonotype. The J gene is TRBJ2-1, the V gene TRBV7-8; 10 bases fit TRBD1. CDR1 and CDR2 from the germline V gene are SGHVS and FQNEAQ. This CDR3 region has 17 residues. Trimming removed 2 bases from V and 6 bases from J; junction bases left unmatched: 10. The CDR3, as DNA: TGTGCCAGCAGCTTAAGCGCCTGGACAGGGGGAGGCAATGAGCAGTTCTTC. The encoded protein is CASSLSAWTGGGNEQFF.

CDR3: CATRGDRVYEQYF. The DNA of the CDR3 is TGTGCCACCAGAGGGGACAGGGTCTACGAGCAGTACTTC. This chain connects TRBV6-2 or TRBV6-3 to TRBJ2-7; 9 bases are shared with TRBD1. The length of the CDR3 is 13 residues. V lost 10 bases and J lost 3; bases outside the gene matches: 7. The germline V gene encodes CDR1 MNHEY and CDR2 SVGEGT.